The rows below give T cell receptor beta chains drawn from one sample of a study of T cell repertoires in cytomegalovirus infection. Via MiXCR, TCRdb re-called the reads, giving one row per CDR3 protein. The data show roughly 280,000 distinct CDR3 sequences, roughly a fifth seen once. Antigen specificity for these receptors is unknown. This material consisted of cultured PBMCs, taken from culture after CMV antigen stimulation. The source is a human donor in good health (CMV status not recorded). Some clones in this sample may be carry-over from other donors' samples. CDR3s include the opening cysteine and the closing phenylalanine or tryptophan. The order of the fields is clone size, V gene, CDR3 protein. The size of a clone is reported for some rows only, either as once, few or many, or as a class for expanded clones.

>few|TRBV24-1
CATSDPMTGEVF
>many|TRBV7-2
CASSLGQIMNTEAFF
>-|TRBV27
CASSPLAGTQIPAKNIQYF
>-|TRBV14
CASSQGRSTEAFF
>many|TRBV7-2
CASSFTGGVETQYF
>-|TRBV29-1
CSVAPRFTYEQYF
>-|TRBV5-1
CASSSGLAGFTDTQYF
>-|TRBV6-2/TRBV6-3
CASSDLVTEAFF
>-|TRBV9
CASSVGAGRSSYNEQFF
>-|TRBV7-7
CASSLRRDTEAFF
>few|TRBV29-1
CSVGTGVTEAFF
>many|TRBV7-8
CASSILAGVRTGELFF
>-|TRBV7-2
CASRTGLFSGANVLTF
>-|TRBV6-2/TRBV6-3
CASSSPRRASSYNEQFF
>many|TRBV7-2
CASSWTYGETQYF
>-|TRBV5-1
CASSSDGVNRPQHF
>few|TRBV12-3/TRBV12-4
CASSLGQPNEQYF
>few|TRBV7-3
CASSSGHGETQYF
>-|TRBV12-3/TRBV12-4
CASSSLGGLGETQYF
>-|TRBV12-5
CASGLTGRGNEQFF
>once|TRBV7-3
CASSLTGTGEAQYF
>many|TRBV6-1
CASSLGQGEWARTQYF
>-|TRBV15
CATSRVVLSGENTQYF
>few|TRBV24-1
CATSDLVPGGREYEQFF
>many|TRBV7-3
CASSLNPTPSIQYF
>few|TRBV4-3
CASSQGGGIQETQYF
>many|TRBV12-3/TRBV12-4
CATRTGVQETQYF
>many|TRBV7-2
CASSSTDLSISPLHF
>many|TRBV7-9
CASSSSGTDTQYF
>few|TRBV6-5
CASSYRGGNTEAFF
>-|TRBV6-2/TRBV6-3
CASRPIDRSSPDTQYF
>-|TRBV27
CASSPGHPPNTQYF
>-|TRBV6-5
CASSSTGGPETQYF
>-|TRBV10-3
CAISISGSEETQYF
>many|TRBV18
CASSPIIAGGDDQPQHF
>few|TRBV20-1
CSAPQLRALYGYTF
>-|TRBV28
CASSLTSGANIQYF
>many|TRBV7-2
CASSLPQVFSYNEQFF
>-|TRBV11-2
CASRNRAQFF
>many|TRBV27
CASSLSVAGELFF
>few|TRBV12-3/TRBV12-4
CASSYRVYTEAFF
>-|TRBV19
CASSTGQGLGEQYF
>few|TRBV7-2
CASSFGRFQETQYF
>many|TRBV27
CASRSEARTEAFF
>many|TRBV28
CASRGRGLTYGYTF
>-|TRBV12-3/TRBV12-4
CASSPPLGMNTEAFF
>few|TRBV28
CASSQGTGGTDGQYF
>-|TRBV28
CASSNFGPGSPDTQYF
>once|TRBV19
CASTIGPGSTDTQYF
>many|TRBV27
CASSFHHTYNEQFF
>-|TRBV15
CATGTVGLEKLFF
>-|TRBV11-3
CASQKDRYYEQYF
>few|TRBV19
CASSIGTEGNSPLHF
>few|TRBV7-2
CASSFYEDEQFF
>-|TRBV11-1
CASSPRRLDTEAFF
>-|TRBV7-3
CASSSGLAGGEQFF
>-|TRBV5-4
CASSAGTGGSEKLFF